The TCR beta chain under discussion was sequenced for a study of blood T cell repertoires in COVID-19 (dated by TCRdb to between 2020 and 2021). Turning to the overall study: Collaborator samples came from the United States, Italy and Spain and covered acute and convalescent phases of COVID-19. The prospective study material was composed of cDNA or gDNA derived from T cells, B-cell-depleted T cells, or PBMCs. Subjects who had been exposed to COVID-19, were actively infected with it, or had recovered from it provided the deeply sampled blood TCRbeta repertoires that made up the dataset. A freely available public database, intended as a resource for researchers studying the immune response to SARS-CoV-2, is where the repertoires were released. The samples were drawn from two sources: the first 160 participants of the ongoing ImmuneRACE study, and 1,254 subjects contributed by 6 global collaborators. Nearly every sample came with metadata listing a de-identified subject ID, COVID-19 status, age in years and sex. Where HLA class I and class II types were available, the types were taken from metadata supplied by the sample provider, not from assay-based typing.

TCRbeta CDR3 regions were amplified from genomic DNA by means of the immunoSEQ Assay, a bias-controlled multiplex PCR. The paper's data handling went like this. Nucleated cell counts per sample were estimated from amplification of reference gene primers within the assay. To quantify the absolute abundance of each unique TCRbeta CDR3 rearrangement, sequence reads were collapsed and filtered. For each sample, productive Simpson clonality was calculated as the square root of Simpson's diversity index over productive rearrangements. This is the immuneACCESS table as TCRdb keeps it, with only in-frame sequences that have V and J called. A part of the clones is gone; compared with another copy, unresolved V genes explain less than half, and the rest is unexplained. D and trimming were read from the DNA, whereas the V and J calls and clone size are those reported in that table. The sample contains roughly 340,000 clones, 91% of them found a single time. Roughly 3.5% of the sample lies in the top ten.

Relative to germline, V is 7 bases shorter and J is 0 bases shorter, with 13 bases between their ends. The germline V gene yields SGHTA for CDR1 and FQGNSA for CDR2. From its cysteine to its phenylalanine, the CDR3 spans 15 amino acids. Only the CDR3 portion is preserved as DNA: 45 bases, with reading frame beginning at the first base. A second Seattle source provided samples from volunteer blood donors who had recovered from COVID-19. Each collaborating institution followed its own protocols to collect whole blood in K2EDTA tubes. For TCRbeta analysis, collaborator samples were shipped as frozen whole blood, as isolated PBMCs, or as DNA extracted from either sample type. The paper's findings and limits, for the study overall: The quantity of clinical and demographic metadata differed by source and by participant and was supplied without curation.

Regarding this clone: Its antigen has not been determined. Base quality data are lacking; no much larger clone is found one base away.

The receptor was isolated from a woman aged 18-30 years who had recovered from COVID-19. Sequenced: peripheral blood. In this chain, TRBV7-2 is recombined with TRBJ1-3; possibly the D gene is TRBD1, per 5 matching bases. The DNA sequence reads TGTGCCAGCACCCGCGACAGTTACTCTGGAAACACCATATATTTT. Translated, this is CASTRDSYSGNTIYF.